The 31 T cell receptor beta chains in this list originate from one sample, sequenced in a study of shared clonotypes between healthy human individuals. TCRdb keeps only in-frame clones here, not all; method: immunoSEQ multiplex PCR. The table has some 1 million clones, about 77% seen once. The sequencing input was memory CD4+ T cells sorted from blood. Regarding subset: CD45RA-negative fraction. The origin of the receptors is a man between 18 and 29 years old in good health.

CDR3 nucleotides: TGTGCCACCAGCCAGGGCTACGAGCAGTACTTC. It specifies CATSQGYEQYF. The chain recombines TRBV15 with TRBJ2-7; maybe TRBD1 (5 bases). There are 11 residues in the CDR3. Germline-derived CDR1 and CDR2 are LNHNV and YYDKDF (reference sequence). V was clipped by 5 bases and J by 3 bases, with 5 bases between them.

About this clone itself: The same CDR3 also results from other DNA sequences found in this sample. The rearrangement links TRBV2 to TRBJ2-3; tentative D call: TRBD2 (6 bases). Germline V lookup: CDR1 SNHLY, CDR2 FYNNEI. The V and J ends lost 8 bases and 0 bases respectively, with 12 bases between them. The CDR3 has 14 amino acids. CDR3 sequence: CASSVRGSTDTQYF. The CDR3 nucleotides read TGTGCCAGCTCAGTGCGGGGTAGCACAGATACGCAGTATTTT.

The CDR3: CAISDSRTSGYNEQFF. The CDR3 nucleotides read TGTGCCATCAGTGATAGCCGGACTAGCGGGTACAATGAGCAGTTCTTC. This sequence joins TRBV10-3 and TRBJ2-1; 11 bases map to TRBD2. Germline V gene data show CDR1 as ENHRY and CDR2 as SYGVKD. The V and J ends lost 3 bases and 4 bases, in that order; junction bases with no gene match: 5. The CDR3 has 16 residues.

This clone appeared a few times. The rearrangement joins TRBV2 to TRBJ2-7; D is unresolved. The V gene lost 2 bases and the J gene lost 2 bases, with 10 bases spanning the gap. Germline assignment: CDR1 SNHLY and CDR2 FYNNEI. The CDR3 length is 14 residues. In nucleotides, the CDR3 is TGTGCCAGCAGTGAACCTCAGCTTGCCTACGAGCAGTACTTC. Its protein product is CASSEPQLAYEQYF.

The chain couples TRBV5-1 to TRBJ2-3, with a weak D call TRBD2 (6 bases). Germline loops: CDR1 SGHRS, CDR2 YFSETQ. Between the trimmed V and J ends, which lost 7 bases and 4 bases, there was a span of 16 bases. The CDR3 runs 14 residues. DNA of the CDR3: TGCGCCAGCGGGACGGGAGAAAGGGCAGATACGCAGTATTTT. This sequence encodes CASGTGERADTQYF. The full variable domain, with the rest looked up from reference TRBV5-1 and TRBJ2-3, is KAGVTQTPRYLIKTRGQQVTLSCSPISGHRSVSWYQQTPGQGLQFLFEYFSETQRNKGNFPGRFSGRQFSNSRSEMNVSTLELGDSALYLCASGTGERADTQYFGPGTRLTVL.

The rearrangement uses TRBV6-1 and TRBJ2-5; 8 bases match TRBD1. The trim removed 6 bases at V and 6 bases at J, leaving 6 bases unmatched. In germline, CDR1 is MNHNS, CDR2 SASEGT. This CDR3 is built from 13 residues. CDR3 bases: TGTGCCAGCAGGTCAGGGGGCAGGAAGACCCAGTACTTC. Translating it yields CASRSGGRKTQYF.

The chain recombines TRBV25-1 with TRBJ2-4; D uncertain. There are 16 residues in the CDR3. The ends were cut back, 3 bases at V and 3 bases at J, with 15 bases in the middle. In germline, CDR1 is MGHDK, CDR2 SYGVNS. The CDR3 DNA is TGTGCCAGCAGTGACCGGGTCGGAAGTGGCAAAAACATTCAGTACTTC. It specifies CASSDRVGSGKNIQYF.

The chain joins TRBV9 to TRBJ2-3; TRBD1 or TRBD2 may be the D gene (5 bases each). V was trimmed by 7 bases and J by 0 bases, leaving 15 bases between them. The CDR3 is made up of 15 amino acids. CDR1 is SGDLS, CDR2 YYNGEE, per germline. The CDR3 bases are TGTGCCAGCTCCCCAAGCGGACATAGCACAGATACGCAGTATTTT. Its protein product is CASSPSGHSTDTQYF.

The chain employs TRBV4-1 and TRBJ1-5, with 12 bases fitting TRBD1. Germline V gene data show CDR1 as MGHRA and CDR2 as YSYEKL. Losses at the gene ends were 4 bases for V and 3 bases for J; bases not matched to a gene: 4. The CDR3 runs 16 residues. This CDR3 is CASSLGTGGINQPQHF. Here the CDR3 DNA reads TGCGCCAGCAGCCTTGGGACAGGGGGCATCAATCAGCCCCAGCATTTT.

In DNA, the CDR3 is TGCGCCAGCCACGGACAGATCCAAGAGACCCAGTACTTC. Translated, it gives CASHGQIQETQYF. The chain recombines TRBV10-2 with TRBJ2-5, with D tentatively TRBD1 (6 bases). V lost 8 bases, J lost 1 base, and 11 bases lay in between. CDR3 length: 13 amino acids. From germline, CDR1 is WSHSY and CDR2 SAAADI.

This sequence joins TRBV7-2 and TRBJ2-7; no definite D call. The CDR3 extends over 13 amino acids. Trimming pared 2 bases from V and 6 bases from J, leaving 11 bases between. Germline CDR1 reads SGHTA; CDR2 reads FQGNSA. CDR3: CASSLLFSSEQYF. The DNA for the CDR3 is TGTGCCAGCAGCTTACTATTTAGCTCCGAGCAGTACTTC.

The genes are TRBV6-1 and TRBJ1-2; TRBD1 might be the D (5 bases). V was cut by 0 bases and J by 7 bases, with 12 bases left in between. The CDR3 length is 14 residues. From germline, CDR1 is MNHNS and CDR2 SASEGT. CDR3 DNA sequence: TGTGCCAGCAGTGAAGCGCTAGGGGTTACTGGCTACACCTTC. Translating it yields CASSEALGVTGYTF.

V usage is TRBV7-9 and J usage is TRBJ1-2; D unresolved. The V and J ends lost 3 bases and 7 bases respectively, with 18 bases between them. The CDR3 has 15 amino acids. The V gene's germline CDR1 is SEHNR and CDR2 FQNEAQ (reference sequence). In nucleotides, the CDR3 is TGTGCCAGCAGCTTCGGGATTGGAGAGTTGGGTGGCTACACCTTC. Translating it yields CASSFGIGELGGYTF.

This clone appeared once. Other DNA sequences in the same sample also yield this CDR3. This sequence joins TRBV5-1 and TRBJ2-6, with a possible D match to TRBD1 (5 bases). The CDR3 totals 15 residues. V lost 4 bases and J 0 bases, leaving 8 bases between the germline ends. From germline, CDR1 is SGHRS and CDR2 YFSETQ. For the CDR3, the DNA is TGCGCCAGCAGCGTGACAGCCTCTGGGGCCAACGTCCTGACTTTC. Translating it yields CASSVTASGANVLTF.

This clone was observed a handful of times. The chain has TRBV12-2 and TRBJ2-7; no DNA check was done on the table's D call, TRBD2. TRBV12-2 is a pseudogene segment. The CDR3 extends over 15 amino acids. DNA of the CDR3: TGTGCAAGTCGCTCTAGACGGGACTACCTCTACGAGCAGTACTTC. Residues: CASRSRRDYLYEQYF.

This chain links TRBV5-1 with TRBJ1-4; 11 bases are a match to TRBD1. The CDR3 is 16 residues long. The V segment lost 4 bases and the J segment 7 bases; nucleotides outside the gene matches: 9. Germline lookup yields CDR1 SGHRS and CDR2 YFSETQ. This chain's CDR3 is CASSLPAGQGGEKLFF. The CDR3 bases are TGCGCCAGCAGCCTACCGGCGGGACAGGGGGGTGAAAAACTGTTTTTT.

This clone appeared a single time. V and J are TRBV10-3 and TRBJ1-1, with D uncertain. Looked up from germline, CDR1 is ENHRY and CDR2 is SYGVKD. V gave up 0 bases and J gave up 0 bases, with 5 bases separating them. This CDR3 contains 14 residues. The CDR3 sequence is CAISESVVNTEAFF. As DNA, the CDR3 is TGTGCCATCAGTGAGTCGGTGGTGAACACTGAAGCTTTCTTT.

The V call is TRBV13, the J call TRBJ2-1; D unclear. The CDR3 consists of 14 residues. CDR1 is PRHDT and CDR2 is FYEKMQ in the germline V gene (reference sequence). V was pared by 0 bases and J by 4 bases, with 7 bases between. This chain's CDR3 is CASSLGHTYNEQFF. The CDR3 DNA reads TGTGCCAGCAGCTTAGGGCATACTTACAATGAGCAGTTCTTC.

This clone showed up just a few times. This sequence joins TRBV19 and TRBJ1-1; perhaps TRBD1 as D (6 bases). Per the germline V gene, CDR1 is LNHDA and CDR2 is SQIVND (reference sequence). CDR3 length: 12 residues. V gave up 5 bases and J gave up 4 bases, with 8 bases separating them. The CDR3 DNA follows: TGTGCCAGTAGTGAGGGGGGCACTGAAGCTTTCTTT. Translating gives CASSEGGTEAFF.

The chain employs TRBV6-1 and TRBJ1-5, with D possibly being TRBD1 (5 bases). Germline V CDR1 and CDR2: MNHNS, SASEGT. The germline V and J ends were trimmed by 5 bases and 0 bases, with 8 bases remaining between them. CDR3 length equals 14 residues. CDR3 amino acids: CASSQGNSNQPQHF. In nucleotides, the CDR3 is TGTGCCAGCAGTCAGGGAAATAGCAATCAGCCCCAGCATTTT.

This clone was picked up many times. The gene calls are TRBV6-1 and TRBJ1-1, with D tentatively TRBD1 (5 bases). Germline assignment: CDR1 MNHNS and CDR2 SASEGT. The CDR3 covers 13 residues. With 5 bases removed from V and 3 bases from J, the gap between germline ends came to 10 bases. This CDR3 reads CASSLQVHTEAFF. The CDR3 DNA is TGTGCCAGCAGTTTACAGGTCCACACTGAAGCTTTCTTT.

This clone was recorded only once. The chain recombines TRBV7-2 with TRBJ1-1; 10 bases are shared with TRBD1. The CDR3 length is 15 residues. V was clipped by 4 bases and J by 8 bases; unmatched bases: 10. Germline CDR1 is SGHTA and CDR2 is FQGNSA. The CDR3 spells CASSSGGQGIGEAFF. The CDR3 nucleotides read TGTGCCAGCAGCTCCGGGGGACAGGGGATAGGGGAAGCTTTCTTT.

In this sample, this clone turned up once. Other DNA variants within this sample encode the same CDR3. This chain connects TRBV20-1 to TRBJ2-1; D is uncertain. CDR3 length: 11 residues. With 2 bases removed from V and 4 bases from J, the gap between germline ends came to 3 bases. Germline CDR1 DFQATT, CDR2 SNEGSKA (reference sequence). The CDR3 DNA sequence: TGCAGTGCTAGACAGTACAATGAGCAGTTCTTC. Amino acid sequence: CSARQYNEQFF.

The chain has TRBV20-1 and TRBJ2-1; 7 bases map to TRBD2. The CDR3 has 11 amino acids. Trimming took 6 bases from V and 8 from J; bases not matched to a gene: 4. Germline V gene lookup returns CDR1 DFQATT and CDR2 SNEGSKA (reference sequence). CDR3 amino acids: CSAPRGDEQFF. The CDR3 DNA reads as TGCAGTGCCCCACGGGGGGATGAGCAGTTCTTC.

V and J are TRBV19 and TRBJ1-5, with a possible D match to TRBD1 (5 bases). Looked up from germline, CDR1 is LNHDA and CDR2 is SQIVND (reference sequence). The CDR3 has 15 amino acids. The ends were cut back, 5 bases at V and 5 bases at J, with 16 bases in the middle. Written as DNA, the CDR3 is TGTGCCAGTAGTCCCCGCTGGGGGGGGGATCAGCCCCAGCATTTT. Its translation is CASSPRWGGDQPQHF. The complete variable domain, with remaining parts taken from reference TRBV19 and TRBJ1-5, reads DGGITQSPKYLFRKEGQNVTLSCEQNLNHDAMYWYRQDPGQGLRLIYYSQIVNDFQKGDIAEGYSVSREKKESFPLTVTSAQKNPTAFYLCASSPRWGGDQPQHFGDGTRLSIL.

The chain links TRBV9 to TRBJ2-1, with 11 bases aligning to TRBD2. The CDR3 length is 17 residues. Trimming removed 4 bases from V and 6 bases from J; junction bases left unmatched: 12. Looked up from germline, CDR1 is SGDLS and CDR2 is YYNGEE. CDR3 nucleotide sequence: TGTGCCAGCAGCCTGAGAACCACTAGCGGGAGCCCCAATGAGCAGTTCTTC. Its protein is CASSLRTTSGSPNEQFF.

For the CDR3, the DNA is TGTGCCAGCAGTCTATCTAGCGGCCGCTCCACAGATACGCAGTATTTT. Its protein product is CASSLSSGRSTDTQYF. This chain uses TRBV7-9 with TRBJ2-3; 7 bases line up with TRBD2. This CDR3 region has 16 residues. The junction had 11 bases not matched to a gene; V was cut back by 6 bases and J by 2 bases. In germline, CDR1 is SEHNR, CDR2 FQNEAQ (reference sequence).

The rearrangement joins TRBV5-1 to TRBJ1-1; tentatively, D is TRBD1 (5 bases). The CDR3 loop spans 13 amino acids. Germline V gives CDR1 SGHRS, CDR2 YFSETQ. V was clipped by 4 bases and J by 2 bases, with 9 bases between them. The CDR3, as DNA: TGCGCCAGCAGCGCCGACAGTAACACTGAAGCTTTCTTT. Residues: CASSADSNTEAFF.

The rearrangement joins TRBV19 to TRBJ1-4; possibly TRBD1 for D (5 bases). V lost 6 bases and J lost 0, with 14 bases in between. CDR1 is LNHDA, CDR2 SQIVND, per germline (reference sequence). The CDR3 length is 16 residues. The CDR3 sequence is CASSRVGGSTNEKLFF. In DNA, the CDR3 is TGTGCCAGTAGCCGCGTTGGGGGGTCAACTAATGAAAAACTGTTTTTT.

V and J are TRBV11-2 and TRBJ2-1, with TRBD2 matching 12 bases. The trim removed 2 bases at V and 5 bases at J, leaving 4 bases unmatched. Germline lookup yields CDR1 SGHAT and CDR2 FQNNGV. The CDR3 spans 16 residues. For the CDR3, the DNA is TGTGCCAGCAGCTTAATTGGACTAGCGGGACACAATGAGCAGTTCTTC. Translating gives CASSLIGLAGHNEQFF.

This chain links TRBV7-3 with TRBJ2-2, with 9 bases that match TRBD1. CDR3 size: 16 residues. Germline CDR1 is SGHTA and CDR2 is FQGTGA. With V trimmed by 5 bases and J by 2 bases, 6 bases remained unmatched. CDR3 nucleotide sequence: TGTGCCAGCAGCCCGACAGGGGGAACTAACACCGGGGAGCTGTTTTTT. It codes for CASSPTGGTNTGELFF.